This T cell receptor (beta chain) was observed in a study of blood T cell repertoires in COVID-19. Study details: Collection of acute and convalescent COVID-19 samples took place in the United States, Italy and Spain.

CDR3 length: 18 amino acids. J was trimmed by 3 bases and V by 5 bases; bases with no gene match: 10. Germline V gene lookup returns CDR1 SEHNR and CDR2 FQNEAQ (reference sequence). Per the authors' pipeline: Reference gene primer amplification yielded estimated nucleated cell counts. Sequencing was performed with immunoSEQ multiplex PCR; in TCRdb, only in-frame clones are kept and a portion is missing. The V and J calls and the clone size are those of that table, but D and trimming were determined from the DNA. The data contain about 100,000 clones, roughly 90% of them singletons. Sequencing was done on a sample of peripheral blood. This rearrangement joins TRBV7-9 to TRBJ2-6; 10 nucleotides align to TRBD2. This receptor was obtained from a woman aged 60-75 years with acute or convalescent COVID-19. CDR3 nucleotides: TGTGCCAGCAGCCCCAGGCAGGGACTAGCGAGTGGGGCCAACGTCCTGACTTTC. Encoded protein: CASSPRQGLASGANVLTF.